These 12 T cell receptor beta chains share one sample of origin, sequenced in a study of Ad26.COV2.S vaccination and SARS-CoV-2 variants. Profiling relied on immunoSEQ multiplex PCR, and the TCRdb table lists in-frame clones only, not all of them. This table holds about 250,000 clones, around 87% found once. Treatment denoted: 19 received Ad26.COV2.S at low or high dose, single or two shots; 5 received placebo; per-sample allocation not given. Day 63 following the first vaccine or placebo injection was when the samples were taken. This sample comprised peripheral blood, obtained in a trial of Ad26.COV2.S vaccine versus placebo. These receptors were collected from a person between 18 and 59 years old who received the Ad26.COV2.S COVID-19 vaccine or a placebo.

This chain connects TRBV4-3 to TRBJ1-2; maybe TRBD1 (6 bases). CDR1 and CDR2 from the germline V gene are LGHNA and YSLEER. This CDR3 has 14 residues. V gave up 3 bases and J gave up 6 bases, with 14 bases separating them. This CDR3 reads CASSHRGGGHGYTF. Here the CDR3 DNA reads TGCGCCAGCAGCCACCGAGGGGGGGGCCATGGCTACACCTTC.

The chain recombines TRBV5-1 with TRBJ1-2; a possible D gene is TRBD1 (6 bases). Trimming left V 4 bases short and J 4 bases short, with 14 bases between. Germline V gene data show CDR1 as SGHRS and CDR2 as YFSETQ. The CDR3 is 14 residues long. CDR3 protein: CASSPDSPFYGYTF. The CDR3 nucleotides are TGCGCCAGCAGCCCGGACAGCCCTTTCTATGGCTACACCTTC. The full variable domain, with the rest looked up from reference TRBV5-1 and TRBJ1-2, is KAGVTQTPRYLIKTRGQQVTLSCSPISGHRSVSWYQQTPGQGLQFLFEYFSETQRNKGNFPGRFSGRQFSNSRSEMNVSTLELGDSALYLCASSPDSPFYGYTFGSGTRLTVV.

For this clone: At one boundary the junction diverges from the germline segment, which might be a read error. The CDR3 DNA reads as TGCGCCAGCCGTGAGACTAGCGGGAACTGGAATGAGCAGTTCTTC. Translated, it gives CASRETSGNWNEQFF. The genes are TRBV10-2 and TRBJ2-1; 11 bases line up with TRBD2. This CDR3 contains 15 residues. Germline V CDR1 and CDR2: WSHSY, SAAADI.

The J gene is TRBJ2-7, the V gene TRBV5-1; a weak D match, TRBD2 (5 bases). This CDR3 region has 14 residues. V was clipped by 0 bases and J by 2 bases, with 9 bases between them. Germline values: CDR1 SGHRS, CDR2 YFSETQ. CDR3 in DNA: TGCGCCAGCAGCTTGGCCACCGGGGCCTACGAGCAGTACTTC. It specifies CASSLATGAYEQYF.

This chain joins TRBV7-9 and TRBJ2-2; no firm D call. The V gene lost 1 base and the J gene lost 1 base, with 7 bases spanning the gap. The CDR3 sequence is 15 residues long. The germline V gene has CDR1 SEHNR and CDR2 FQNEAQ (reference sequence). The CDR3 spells CASSLVYQNTGELFF. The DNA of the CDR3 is TGTGCCAGCAGCTTAGTTTATCAGAACACCGGGGAGCTGTTTTTT.

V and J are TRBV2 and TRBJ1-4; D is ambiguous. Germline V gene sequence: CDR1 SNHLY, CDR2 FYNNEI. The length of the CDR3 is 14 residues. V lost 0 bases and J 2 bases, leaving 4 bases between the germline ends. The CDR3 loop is CASSEALTNEKLFF. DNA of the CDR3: TGTGCCAGCAGTGAAGCCCTCACTAATGAAAAACTGTTTTTT.

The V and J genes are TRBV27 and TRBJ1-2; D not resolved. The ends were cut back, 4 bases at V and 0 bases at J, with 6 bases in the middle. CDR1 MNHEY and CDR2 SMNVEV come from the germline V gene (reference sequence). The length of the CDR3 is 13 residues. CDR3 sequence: CASSSLANYGYTF. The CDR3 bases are TGTGCCAGCAGTTCTCTCGCTAACTATGGCTACACCTTC.

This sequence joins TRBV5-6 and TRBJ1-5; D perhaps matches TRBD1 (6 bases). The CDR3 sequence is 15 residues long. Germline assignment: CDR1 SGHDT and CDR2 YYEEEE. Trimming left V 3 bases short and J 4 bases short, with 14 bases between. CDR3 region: CASSSRGNGNQPQHF. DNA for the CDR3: TGTGCCAGCAGCTCCAGGGGTAACGGGAATCAGCCCCAGCATTTT.

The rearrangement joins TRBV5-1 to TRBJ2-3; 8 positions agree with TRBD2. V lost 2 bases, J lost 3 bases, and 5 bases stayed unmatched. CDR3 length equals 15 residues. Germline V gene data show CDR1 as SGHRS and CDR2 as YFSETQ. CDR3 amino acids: CASSLIAGKTDTQYF. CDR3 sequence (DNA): TGCGCCAGCAGCTTAATAGCGGGAAAGACAGATACGCAGTATTTT.

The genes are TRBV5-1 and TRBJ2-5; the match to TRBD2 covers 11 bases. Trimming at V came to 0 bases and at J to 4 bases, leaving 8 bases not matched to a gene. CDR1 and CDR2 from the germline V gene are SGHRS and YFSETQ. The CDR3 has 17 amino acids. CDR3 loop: CASSLVTGLAAGETQYF. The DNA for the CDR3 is TGCGCCAGCAGCTTGGTCACGGGACTAGCGGCTGGAGAGACCCAGTACTTC.

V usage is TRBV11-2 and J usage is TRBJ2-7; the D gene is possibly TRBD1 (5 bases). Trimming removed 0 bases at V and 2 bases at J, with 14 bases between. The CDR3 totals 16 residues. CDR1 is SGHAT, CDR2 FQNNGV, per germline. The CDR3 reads CASSLDFPPGTYEQYF. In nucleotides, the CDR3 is TGTGCCAGCAGCTTAGATTTTCCGCCAGGGACCTACGAGCAGTACTTC.

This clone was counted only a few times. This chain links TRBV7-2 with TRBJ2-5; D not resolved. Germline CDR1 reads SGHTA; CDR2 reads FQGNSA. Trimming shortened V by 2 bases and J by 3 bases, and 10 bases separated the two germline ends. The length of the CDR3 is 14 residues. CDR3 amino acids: CASSLRLAEETQYF. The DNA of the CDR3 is TGTGCCAGCAGCTTAAGACTCGCAGAAGAGACCCAGTACTTC.